One sample yielded the 13 T cell receptor beta chains listed below, sequenced in a study of T cell repertoires and Cas9 in healthy adults. Assay: immunoSEQ multiplex PCR; the TCRdb copy retains only in-frame clones and omits some. The sample consists of 15,000 or so clones, around 90% of them appearing once. Material: Tregs (CD4+, CD25+, CD127-, CD137-, CD154-) from PBMCs; culture status not recorded. These receptors originate from a human donor in good health.

The chain uses TRBV5-1 and TRBJ2-1, with D unclear. CDR1 is SGHRS and CDR2 is YFSETQ in the germline V gene. This CDR3 is 14 amino acids long. The V end lost 0 bases, the J end lost 6 bases, and 10 bases lay between the germline ends. This chain's CDR3 is CASSLGSFINEQFF. Here the CDR3 DNA reads TGCGCCAGCAGCTTGGGCAGCTTTATCAATGAGCAGTTCTTC.

The rearrangement uses TRBV18 and TRBJ2-5, with TRBD2 matching 10 bases. Germline CDR1 is KGHSH and CDR2 is LQKENI. The CDR3 totals 16 residues. The J segment lost 4 bases and the V segment lost 1 base, leaving 6 bases of the junction unmatched. The DNA of the CDR3 is TGTGCCAGCTCACCACGACTAGCGGGCAGATTAGAGACCCAGTACTTC. This gives the protein CASSPRLAGRLETQYF.

The V gene is TRBV5-1, the J gene TRBJ1-4; 9 bases fit TRBD1. In germline, CDR1 is SGHRS, CDR2 YFSETQ. The V and J ends lost 6 bases and 0 bases, in that order; junction bases with no gene match: 3. CDR3 length equals 15 residues. The CDR3 loop is CASTTGGTTNEKLFF. The CDR3 bases are TGCGCCAGCACAACAGGGGGCACAACTAATGAAAAACTGTTTTTT.

This chain links TRBV11-1 with TRBJ1-1; D is ambiguous. The V end lost 5 bases, the J end lost 4 bases, and 11 bases lay between the germline ends. The CDR3 extends over 13 amino acids. Germline CDR1 and CDR2: SGHAT and FQDESV (reference sequence). The CDR3 DNA sequence: TGTGCCAGCAGCCCCCGGGCCAGCACTGAAGCTTTCTTT. Protein: CASSPRASTEAFF.

This chain joins TRBV11-2 and TRBJ1-6, with D possibly being TRBD1 (5 bases). The CDR3 length is 14 residues. The V and J ends lost 1 base and 10 bases respectively, with 11 bases between them. Germline V gene lookup returns CDR1 SGHAT and CDR2 FQNNGV. The CDR3 nucleotides read TGTGCCAGCAGCTTAGGGTTCAGGGACTCACCCCTCCACTTT. As protein: CASSLGFRDSPLHF.

The J gene is TRBJ1-4, the V gene TRBV19, with TRBD1 as a possible D gene (5 bases). The length of the CDR3 is 15 residues. Germline CDR1 LNHDA, CDR2 SQIVND (reference sequence). Trimming cost V 3 bases and J 3 bases, with 11 bases left between them. CDR3: CASSMGPGANEKLFF. The CDR3 DNA reads TGTGCCAGTAGTATGGGTCCGGGGGCTAATGAAAAACTGTTTTTT.

The chain recombines TRBV18 with TRBJ1-5; TRBD1 might be the D (5 bases). The CDR3 loop spans 13 amino acids. The germline V gene has CDR1 KGHSH and CDR2 LQKENI. Trimming stripped 2 bases from V and 5 bases from J, with 7 bases between. Written as DNA, the CDR3 is TGTGCCAGCTCACCATCGGGGGATCAGCCCCAGCATTTT. Translated: CASSPSGDQPQHF.

The gene calls are TRBV9 and TRBJ2-3; 15 nucleotides line up with TRBD2. Germline V gene data show CDR1 as SGDLS and CDR2 as YYNGEE. With V trimmed by 4 bases and J by 9 bases, 6 bases remained unmatched. The CDR3 has 15 residues. In nucleotides, the CDR3 is TGTGCCAGCAGCCTAGGACTAGCGGGGGGGAACACGCAGTATTTT. Protein sequence: CASSLGLAGGNTQYF.

The genes are TRBV4-1 and TRBJ1-1; no reliable D call. Trimming left V 0 bases short and J 8 bases short, with 16 bases between. CDR3 length: 15 residues. Germline values: CDR1 MGHRA, CDR2 YSYEKL. This CDR3 is CASSQDPGGTGEAFF. The DNA of the CDR3 is TGCGCCAGCAGCCAAGATCCCGGTGGAACGGGCGAAGCTTTCTTT.

The rearrangement joins TRBV19 to TRBJ2-2; D is perhaps TRBD1 (5 bases). V lost 5 bases and J 3 bases, leaving 13 bases between the germline ends. Per the germline V gene, CDR1 is LNHDA and CDR2 is SQIVND (reference sequence). This CDR3 is built from 15 residues. This CDR3 is CASSVLQVYTGELFF. The CDR3 bases are TGTGCCAGTAGTGTTTTACAGGTGTACACCGGGGAGCTGTTTTTT.

This chain joins TRBV2 and TRBJ2-1; D gene unclear. Germline V gene data show CDR1 as SNHLY and CDR2 as FYNNEI. V was pared by 6 bases and J by 7 bases, with 4 bases between. The CDR3 spans 10 residues. The CDR3, as DNA: TGTGCCAGCAGGGTAAATGAGCAGTTCTTC. Translation: CASRVNEQFF.

The chain links TRBV4-2 to TRBJ1-1; TRBD1 agrees at 7 bases. CDR1 and CDR2 (germline): LGHNA, YNFKEQ. V shed 3 bases and J 4 bases; nucleotides not matched to a gene: 8. This CDR3 comprises 15 residues. The CDR3 DNA follows: TGTGCCAGCAGCCACCCAGGGAGGGGGCTCACTGAAGCTTTCTTT. This translates into CASSHPGRGLTEAFF.

As regards this clone: Other DNA sequences in this specimen translate into the identical CDR3. The chain joins TRBV5-1 to TRBJ2-3; 7 bases match TRBD2. The J segment lost 4 bases and the V segment lost 0 bases, leaving 5 bases of the junction unmatched. This CDR3 is 15 amino acids long. Germline loops: CDR1 SGHRS, CDR2 YFSETQ. Here the CDR3 reads CASSLGSGGSDTQYF. In DNA, the CDR3 is TGCGCCAGCAGCTTGGGGTCGGGGGGATCAGATACGCAGTATTTT.